This TCR beta chain is drawn from a study of OX40 agonist ivuxolimab in advanced cancers. Measured with immunoSEQ multiplex PCR; TCRdb has only the in-frame clones, and not every one. The sample lists about 68,000 clones; around nine tenths were seen once. CDR3 length: 15 residues. Deletions cut 6 bases from V and 3 bases from J, with 15 bases between. CDR1 and CDR2 (germline): SNHLY, FYNNEI. The chain couples TRBV2 to TRBJ2-1, with D perhaps assigned TRBD1 or TRBD2 (5 bases each). The starting material was CD4+ or CD8+ T cells sorted from blood, obtained in a trial of the OX40 agonist ivuxolimab. This TCR derives from an adult with an advanced solid tumor such as melanoma, head and neck, liver or kidney cancer. The CDR3 here is CASRAGSSSYNEQFF. CDR3 bases: TGTGCCAGCAGGGCAGGGAGCTCGAGCTACAATGAGCAGTTCTTC.